These T cell receptor beta chains were read from a single sample in a study of vaccination effects on CD4 cells after COVID-19. Here immunoSEQ multiplex PCR was the method, and the copy in TCRdb shows in-frame clones only, minus some. Of 40,000 to 45,000 clones detected, 70% appear once; the ten largest clones hold roughly 25%. No antigen has been identified for these receptors. The sample in question was CD4+ T cells from PBMCs cultured with HCoV-OC43 spike peptides, obtained before COVID-19 vaccination. The receptors shown here come from a human donor who received a COVID-19 vaccine. Each CDR3 is given with its conserved first and last residue. A D gene is named only where the DNA matches it firmly. The listing skips clone size in some rows; elsewhere it reads once, few, many or a size class.

TRBJ1-6 | TRBV30 | few | - | CAFRPWGSSPLHF | TGTGCCTTCCGGCCCTGGGGGAGTTCACCCCTCCACTTT
TRBJ1-1 | TRBV18 | - | TRBD1 | CASSPGQRATEAFF | TGTGCCAGCTCACCGGGACAGAGGGCCACTGAAGCTTTCTTT
TRBJ2-3 | TRBV5-8 | - | TRBD2 | CASSLGTRRYTDTQYF | TGTGCCAGCAGCTTGGGGACTAGACGTTACACAGATACGCAGTATTTT
TRBJ1-6 | TRBV5-1 | - | - | CASSLTGHSPLHF | TGCGCCAGCAGCTTGACAGGCCATTCACCCCTCCACTTT
TRBJ2-7 | TRBV7-6 | few | TRBD2 | CASSLAPATSGSFAYEQYF | TGTGCCAGCAGCTTAGCCCCCGCGACTAGCGGGAGTTTCGCCTACGAGCAGTACTTC
TRBJ1-5 | TRBV20-1 | - | - | CSASFDRPNQPQHF | TGCAGTGCTAGTTTCGACAGACCTAATCAGCCCCAGCATTTT
TRBJ1-6 | TRBV7-9 | - | TRBD1 | CASSLGNSGQGYSPLHF | TGTGCCAGCAGCTTAGGGAACTCGGGACAGGGGTATTCACCCCTCCACTTT
TRBJ2-7 | TRBV5-4 | - | TRBD2 | CASSRGTSGTNEQYF | TGTGCCAGCAGTCGCGGGACTAGCGGGACCAACGAGCAGTACTTC
TRBJ2-2 | TRBV28 | - | - | CASSLLTTMGELFF | TGTGCCAGCAGTTTACTTACGACGATGGGGGAGCTGTTTTTT
TRBJ2-2 | TRBV7-9 | - | TRBD1 | CASSRPGQGNTGELFF | TGTGCCAGCAGCCGTCCGGGACAGGGTAACACCGGGGAGCTGTTTTTT
TRBJ1-5 | TRBV19 | - | - | CASRDRFNQPQHF | TGTGCCAGTAGAGACAGATTCAATCAGCCCCAGCATTTT
TRBJ2-4 | TRBV4-3 | - | - | CASSQDTSENIQYF | TGCGCCAGCAGCCAAGATACCAGCGAAAACATTCAGTACTTC
TRBJ2-2 | TRBV11-2 | once | TRBD2 | CASSLSLTSGGARTGELFF | TGTGCCAGCAGCTTAAGTCTGACCAGCGGGGGGGCCCGGACCGGGGAGCTGTTTTTT
TRBJ2-2 | TRBV9 | - | TRBD2 | CASSVTSAVTGELFF | TGTGCCAGCAGCGTAACTAGCGCAGTCACCGGGGAGCTGTTTTTT
TRBJ2-1 | TRBV6-5 | - | TRBD2 | CANARLAGESNEQFF | TGTGCCAACGCCCGACTAGCGGGAGAAAGCAATGAGCAGTTCTTC
TRBJ2-5 | TRBV9 | - | - | CASSVGPGETQYF | TGTGCCAGCAGCGTAGGACCTGGAGAGACCCAGTACTTC
TRBJ1-6 | TRBV3-1/TRBV3-2 | - | - | CASSHEGNSPLHF | TGTGCCAGCAGCCATGAGGGGAATTCACCCCTCCACTTT
TRBJ2-5 | TRBV3-1/TRBV3-2 | - | - | CASSQNPGARTETQYF | TGTGCCAGCAGCCAAAATCCGGGGGCTCGTACCGAGACCCAGTACTTC
TRBJ1-4 | TRBV28 | - | TRBD1 | CASRDRGATNEKLFF | TGTGCCAGCAGAGACAGGGGGGCAACTAATGAAAAACTGTTTTTT
TRBJ1-2 | TRBV18 | - | - | CASSPQGGDGYTF | TGTGCCAGCTCACCTCAAGGGGGGGATGGCTACACCTTC
TRBJ2-2 | TRBV7-6 | few | - | CASSLASANTGELFF | TGTGCCAGCAGCTTAGCTAGCGCGAACACCGGGGAGCTGTTTTTT
TRBJ1-2 | TRBV5-1 | once | TRBD1 | CASSEGQGLYYGYTF | TGCGCCAGTTCAGAGGGACAGGGGTTATACTATGGCTACACCTTC
TRBJ2-5 | TRBV19 | - | - | CASSEGGTFQETQYF | TGTGCCAGTAGTGAGGGCGGGACCTTTCAAGAGACCCAGTACTTC
TRBJ1-3 | TRBV6-5 | few | - | CASKPRQEGNTIYF | TGTGCCAGCAAGCCGCGCCAGGAAGGAAACACCATATATTTT
TRBJ1-2 | TRBV2 | - | - | CASSIRQARGYTF | TGTGCCAGCAGTATAAGACAGGCGCGCGGCTACACCTTC
TRBJ1-2 | TRBV28 | - | TRBD1 | CASSPPRQGVYGYTF | TGTGCCAGCAGTCCCCCCCGACAGGGGGTCTATGGCTACACCTTC
TRBJ2-1 | TRBV28 | - | TRBD2 | CASSQRTSGIVREQFF | TGTGCCAGCAGTCAGCGGACTAGCGGGATAGTACGGGAGCAGTTCTTC
TRBJ2-1 | TRBV6-5 | - | - | CASSSQGRPSYNEQFF | TGTGCCAGCAGTTCACAGGGCCGCCCGTCCTACAATGAGCAGTTCTTC
TRBJ2-5 | TRBV29-1 | few | - | CSLRTPQETQYF | TGCAGCCTTAGGACACCCCAAGAGACCCAGTACTTC
TRBJ1-2 | TRBV7-2 | - | - | CASSLVGTAGVSYGYTF | TGTGCCAGCAGCTTAGTTGGCACCGCGGGGGTCAGCTATGGCTACACCTTC
TRBJ1-1 | TRBV24-1 | - | TRBD1 | CATSASGTGGITEAFF | TGTGCCACCAGTGCCTCTGGGACAGGGGGTATCACTGAAGCTTTCTTT
TRBJ1-2 | TRBV3-1/TRBV3-2 | few | - | CASSQDPGNLGYTF | TGTGCCAGCAGCCAAGATCCAGGGAATTTAGGCTACACCTTC
TRBJ2-3 | TRBV4-3 | once | TRBD2 | CASSQGAMAGGPTDTQYF | TGCGCCAGCAGCCAAGGGGCCATGGCGGGGGGGCCGACAGATACGCAGTATTTT
TRBJ2-5 | TRBV5-6 | - | TRBD2 | CASSWGLAGETQYF | TGTGCCAGCAGCTGGGGACTAGCGGGAGAGACCCAGTACTTC
TRBJ2-3 | TRBV6-2/TRBV6-3 | - | - | CASSEGTSTTDTQYF | TGTGCCAGCAGCGAAGGGACGAGCACCACAGATACGCAGTATTTT
TRBJ1-1 | TRBV5-1 | few | - | CASRGFEGQNTEAFF | TGCGCCAGCAGAGGATTCGAGGGCCAGAACACTGAAGCTTTCTTT
TRBJ1-2 | TRBV15 | - | - | CATSRVQGEDGYTF | TGTGCCACCAGCAGAGTCCAGGGAGAAGATGGCTACACCTTC
TRBJ2-2 | TRBV5-4 | - | - | CASSFDSTGELFF | TGTGCCAGCAGCTTCGACAGCACCGGGGAGCTGTTTTTT
TRBJ1-6 | TRBV6-1 | - | - | CASSGGRSGLYDSPLHF | TGTGCCAGCAGTGGCGGCCGATCGGGACTATACGACTCACCCCTCCACTTT
TRBJ1-1 | TRBV6-5 | few | - | CASSSTGSTEAFF | TGTGCCAGCAGTTCAACAGGGAGCACTGAAGCTTTCTTT
TRBJ2-5 | TRBV30 | - | - | CAWSVPAGTQYF | TGTGCCTGGAGTGTACCTGCGGGGACCCAGTACTTC
TRBJ1-6 | TRBV3-1/TRBV3-2 | - | TRBD1 | CASSAPGQGMGSPLHF | TGTGCCAGCAGCGCCCCGGGACAGGGCATGGGTTCACCCCTCCACTTT
TRBJ2-1 | TRBV2 | few | - | CASTPSRDRNEQFF | TGTGCCAGCACTCCTTCTAGGGATCGCAATGAGCAGTTCTTC
TRBJ1-6 | TRBV30 | - | TRBD1 | CAWTQTGRSYNSPLHF | TGTGCCTGGACCCAGACAGGGAGGTCCTATAATTCACCCCTCCACTTT
TRBJ1-1 | TRBV6-5 | once | - | CAGARGSEAFF | TGTGCTGGCGCTAGGGGATCTGAAGCTTTCTTT
TRBJ1-5 | TRBV2 | - | - | CASKGGAGANQPQHF | TGTGCCAGCAAGGGGGGGGCAGGTGCCAATCAGCCCCAGCATTTT
TRBJ1-2 | TRBV28 | - | - | CASSPWTAANYGYTF | TGTGCCAGCAGTCCCTGGACAGCAGCTAACTATGGCTACACCTTC
TRBJ2-1 | TRBV4-1 | - | TRBD2 | CASSSGLAGSSYNEQFF | TGCGCCAGCAGCTCGGGACTAGCGGGAAGCTCCTACAATGAGCAGTTCTTC
TRBJ2-2 | TRBV28 | - | - | CASSFLGSNTGELFF | TGTGCCAGCAGTTTCTTAGGATCCAACACCGGGGAGCTGTTTTTT
TRBJ2-1 | TRBV5-6 | once | - | CASLGGVEQFF | TGTGCCAGCTTGGGGGGAGTGGAGCAGTTCTTC
TRBJ2-7 | TRBV12-5 | - | - | CASGSEDGWHSYEQYF | TGTGCTAGTGGTTCGGAGGACGGGTGGCACTCCTACGAGCAGTACTTC
TRBJ1-3 | TRBV4-1 | - | - | CASSQDARQGNTIYF | TGCGCCAGCAGCCAAGATGCGAGACAGGGAAACACCATATATTTT
TRBJ1-1 | TRBV7-3 | - | - | CASSARVNTEAFF | TGTGCCAGCAGCGCCCGGGTGAACACTGAAGCTTTCTTT
TRBJ2-7 | TRBV19 | few | - | CASRGGGTYEQYF | TGTGCCAGTAGGGGAGGCGGCACCTACGAGCAGTACTTC
TRBJ1-5 | TRBV28 | - | - | CATTRGTGGNQPQHF | TGTGCCACCACCCGGGGGACTGGGGGCAATCAGCCCCAGCATTTT
TRBJ1-1 | TRBV12-5 | - | - | CASGLNRDTEAFF | TGTGCTAGTGGTTTGAACAGGGACACTGAAGCTTTCTTT
TRBJ1-1 | TRBV4-2 | - | - | CASSQDLRDTEAFF | TGTGCCAGCAGCCAAGATCTCAGGGACACTGAAGCTTTCTTT
TRBJ1-2 | TRBV28 | - | - | CASTGALYGYTF | TGTGCCAGCACAGGAGCCCTCTATGGCTACACCTTC
TRBJ1-2 | TRBV28 | once | - | CASVGAGSNYGYTF | TGTGCCAGCGTAGGAGCAGGGTCAAACTATGGCTACACCTTC
TRBJ2-1 | TRBV15 | - | - | CATRGYNEQFF | TGTGCCACCAGGGGTTACAATGAGCAGTTCTTC